These T cell receptor beta chains were read from a single sample in a study of cytomegalovirus exposure and HLA in healthy donors. The assay was immunoSEQ multiplex PCR, and TCRdb's table has in-frame clones only and misses some. The table includes 150,000 to 200,000 clones, 75% detected once. The sample comprised PBMCs. The receptors were sampled from a woman aged 40 to 50 in good health and CMV-seropositive. The CDR3 runs from the conserved cysteine through the conserved F or W. The order of the fields is V gene, J gene, CDR3 protein.

v_gene: TRBV9; j_gene: TRBJ2-1; CDR3aa: CASSVAPGGQPGNEQFF
v_gene: TRBV6-5; j_gene: TRBJ2-7; CDR3aa: CASRRTGDEQYF
v_gene: TRBV10-1; j_gene: TRBJ2-1; CDR3aa: CASSEQGLAGNSYNEQFF
v_gene: TRBV6-1; j_gene: TRBJ1-1; CDR3aa: CASSERNRVNTEAFF
v_gene: TRBV9; j_gene: TRBJ2-2; CDR3aa: CASSVAEVIRGELFF
v_gene: TRBV27; j_gene: TRBJ1-6; CDR3aa: CASSLTGSPLHF
v_gene: TRBV9; j_gene: TRBJ1-4; CDR3aa: CASSKNPGQSNEKLLF
v_gene: TRBV5-1; j_gene: TRBJ1-1; CDR3aa: CASSLRQFGYTEAFF
v_gene: TRBV28; j_gene: TRBJ1-5; CDR3aa: CASSYGTYNQPQHF
v_gene: TRBV6-1; j_gene: TRBJ2-2; CDR3aa: CATRLAGDTGELFF
v_gene: TRBV29-1; j_gene: TRBJ1-1; CDR3aa: CSVALLNTEAFF
v_gene: TRBV10-3; j_gene: -; CDR3aa: CAIGFRQGSYEQYF
v_gene: TRBV5-4; j_gene: TRBJ2-1; CDR3aa: CASRPPPGTGDSSYNEQFF
v_gene: TRBV27; j_gene: TRBJ1-1; CDR3aa: CASSSGRGMNTEAFF
v_gene: TRBV28; j_gene: TRBJ1-1; CDR3aa: CASSPGGTAQAEAFF
v_gene: TRBV2; j_gene: TRBJ1-1; CDR3aa: CASSEDTVNTEAFF
v_gene: TRBV19; j_gene: TRBJ1-3; CDR3aa: CASSNTAGNTIYF
v_gene: TRBV6-5; j_gene: TRBJ1-4; CDR3aa: CASRRDRGVFEKLFF
v_gene: TRBV10-2; j_gene: TRBJ2-1; CDR3aa: CASSAVRGEAGINEQFF
v_gene: TRBV4-3; j_gene: TRBJ2-3; CDR3aa: CASSQVTGVDTQYF
v_gene: TRBV25-1; j_gene: TRBJ2-3; CDR3aa: CASSEWVTGFGADTQYF
v_gene: TRBV6-4; j_gene: TRBJ2-7; CDR3aa: CASSLISSYEQYF
v_gene: TRBV5-1; j_gene: TRBJ1-1; CDR3aa: CASSLPIRGNTEAFF
v_gene: TRBV11-3; j_gene: TRBJ2-1; CDR3aa: CASSLAGLAHDEQFF
v_gene: TRBV5-1; j_gene: TRBJ1-4; CDR3aa: CASSLEGQTNEKLFF
v_gene: TRBV27; j_gene: TRBJ2-2; CDR3aa: CASSFLTSGITGELFF
v_gene: TRBV19; j_gene: TRBJ2-5; CDR3aa: CASSARARGRRAQYF
v_gene: TRBV7-9; j_gene: TRBJ1-1; CDR3aa: CSSSLWVTGARNTEAFF
v_gene: TRBV10-3; j_gene: TRBJ1-1; CDR3aa: CAISEFQGANTEAFF
v_gene: TRBV4-3; j_gene: TRBJ2-1; CDR3aa: CASSQDRETQQFF
v_gene: TRBV13; j_gene: TRBJ2-2; CDR3aa: CASAVAGGSTGELFF
v_gene: TRBV7-2; j_gene: TRBJ1-2; CDR3aa: CASSPWPTSYGYTF
v_gene: TRBV7-8; j_gene: TRBJ2-5; CDR3aa: CASSLWAGGPETQYF
v_gene: TRBV19; j_gene: TRBJ2-7; CDR3aa: CASSPWDSSYEQYF
v_gene: TRBV7-2; j_gene: TRBJ2-1; CDR3aa: CASSLSGGYNEQFF
v_gene: TRBV5-1; j_gene: TRBJ1-1; CDR3aa: CASSRQKNTEAFF
v_gene: TRBV28; j_gene: TRBJ2-7; CDR3aa: CASSWTGRNEQYF
v_gene: TRBV11-2; j_gene: TRBJ2-1; CDR3aa: CASSSLLPGKFDSYNEQFF
v_gene: TRBV29-1; j_gene: TRBJ2-7; CDR3aa: CSVAGTANYEQYF
v_gene: TRBV18; j_gene: TRBJ1-4; CDR3aa: CASSPDTRDEKLFF
v_gene: TRBV19; j_gene: TRBJ1-1; CDR3aa: CASSLTERGPEAFF
v_gene: TRBV12-2; j_gene: TRBJ2-1; CDR3aa: CASRLGLPGLYNEQFF
v_gene: TRBV7-2; j_gene: TRBJ2-3; CDR3aa: CASSSSLAGVTDTQYF